The next 12 T cell receptor beta chains were all read from a single sample in a study of identical twins. TCRdb redid the calling of the 5' RACE reads with MiXCR, one entry per CDR3 protein. The table shows hundreds of thousands of distinct CDR3 sequences, with less than 10% occurring only once. The same sample was also used in a study of yellow fever vaccine responses in identical twins.

Input material: PBMCs. Source of these receptors: a woman under 30 in good health.

This clonotype was detected only a few times. The chain is built from TRBV2 and TRBJ2-7; 8 bases match TRBD1. This CDR3 contains 15 residues. CDR1 and CDR2 (germline): SNHLY, FYNNEI. After removal of 6 bases from V and 5 bases from J, the junction contained 12 bases not matched to a gene. The CDR3 is CASRQTGQGSHEQYF. The CDR3 DNA reads as TGTGCCAGCAGACAAACCGGACAGGGAAGCCACGAGCAGTACTTC.

The V call is TRBV29-1, the J call TRBJ1-1; weak D call: TRBD1 (5 bases). This CDR3 comprises 12 residues. V lost 2 bases, J lost 6 bases, and 10 bases lay in between. The V gene's germline CDR1 is SQVTM and CDR2 ANQGSEA. CDR3 sequence reads: CSVESAGPEAFF. The CDR3 bases are TGCAGCGTTGAATCAGCAGGGCCTGAAGCTTTCTTT.

This clonotype came up many times. The gene calls are TRBV7-9 and TRBJ2-3, with TRBD2 as a possible D gene (6 bases). The germline V and J ends were trimmed by 0 bases and 1 base, with 11 bases remaining between them. Germline assignment: CDR1 SEHNR and CDR2 FQNEAQ (reference sequence). This CDR3 spans 16 amino acids. The DNA of the CDR3 is TGTGCCAGCAGCTTAGCATCCAGGAGGGGCACAGATACGCAGTATTTT. It translates to CASSLASRRGTDTQYF.

There are a few counts of this clonotype. The chain joins TRBV7-8 to TRBJ1-5; possibly TRBD1 for D (5 bases). Germline CDR1 SGHVS, CDR2 FQNEAQ. V was shortened by 6 bases and J by 3 bases, with 15 bases between the two germline ends. CDR3 size: 15 residues. CDR3 protein: CASSPLGEINQPQHF. The CDR3 coding sequence is TGTGCCAGCAGTCCCTTGGGGGAAATCAATCAGCCCCAGCATTTT.

This clonotype was detected a few times. The rearrangement uses TRBV12-3 or TRBV12-4 and TRBJ2-1, with D uncertain. The CDR3 covers 15 residues. V lost 6 bases, J lost 0 bases, and 12 bases lay in between. CDR3 DNA: TGTGCCAGCAGACCCACGGACGTCTCCTACAATGAGCAGTTCTTC. Protein product: CASRPTDVSYNEQFF.

There are many counts of this clonotype. The chain recombines TRBV7-6 with TRBJ2-3; unclear D gene. V was cut by 0 bases and J by 4 bases, with 5 bases left in between. The CDR3 has 13 residues. Germline values: CDR1 SGHVS, CDR2 FNYEAQ. The CDR3 is CASSLANPDTQYF. The CDR3 coding sequence is TGTGCCAGCAGCTTAGCGAATCCAGATACGCAGTATTTT.

This clonotype was recorded a few times. The rearrangement links TRBV2 to TRBJ1-4, with 8 bases fitting TRBD1. The junction had 8 bases not matched to a gene; V was cut back by 6 bases and J by 5 bases. The CDR3 covers 15 residues. Germline loops: CDR1 SNHLY, CDR2 FYNNEI. CDR3 loop: CASSPRDRRNEKLFF. The CDR3 DNA is TGTGCCAGCAGCCCCAGGGACAGGAGGAATGAAAAACTGTTTTTT.

This chain joins TRBV27 and TRBJ2-7; 9 nucleotides agree with TRBD1. Germline assignment: CDR1 MNHEY and CDR2 SMNVEV (reference sequence). The CDR3 is made up of 13 amino acids. After removal of 8 bases from V and 4 bases from J, the junction contained 6 bases not matched to a gene. This CDR3 reads CASRDRGIYEQYF. CDR3 bases: TGTGCCAGCCGAGACAGGGGGATATACGAGCAGTACTTC.

This clonotype came up a few times. The chain is built from TRBV7-2 and TRBJ1-1; TRBD1 might be the D (6 bases). Deletions cut 2 bases from V and 10 bases from J, with 14 bases between. The germline V gene encodes CDR1 SGHTA and CDR2 FQGNSA. This CDR3 has 13 residues. CDR3 DNA: TGTGCCAGCAGCTTAAGCTACCAGGGGTTAGCTTTCTTT. Its translation is CASSLSYQGLAFF.

This clonotype was counted ten times or more. The chain recombines TRBV25-1 with TRBJ2-7, with a possible D match to TRBD1 (6 bases). Germline CDR1 is MGHDK and CDR2 is SYGVNS. The CDR3 consists of 14 residues. V was shortened by 1 base and J by 3 bases, with 10 bases between the two germline ends. Written as DNA, the CDR3 is TGTGCCAGCAGTGAATCAAACAGGGACTACGAGCAGTACTTC. Translation: CASSESNRDYEQYF.

This clonotype was seen a handful of times. Here the CDR3 reads CASSRTEKSNQPQHF. In DNA form, the CDR3 reads TGTGCCAGTAGCCGGACAGAGAAAAGCAATCAGCCCCAGCATTTT. This rearrangement joins TRBV19 to TRBJ1-5; weak D call: TRBD1 (6 bases). The CDR3 covers 15 residues. Germline V lookup: CDR1 LNHDA, CDR2 SQIVND (reference sequence). Trimming cost V 6 bases and J 1 base, with 13 bases left between them.

V and J are TRBV15 and TRBJ1-1; 7 bases fit TRBD1. This CDR3 has 15 amino acids. Germline V gene lookup returns CDR1 LNHNV and CDR2 YYDKDF (reference sequence). Trimming at V came to 1 base and at J to 0 bases, leaving 2 bases not matched to a gene. CDR3 sequence (DNA): TGTGCCACCAGCAGAGGGGACAGAATGAACACTGAAGCTTTCTTT. Protein product: CATSRGDRMNTEAFF. Based on the CDR3 plus reference TRBV15 and TRBJ1-1, the full variable domain is DAMVIQNPRYQVTQFGKPVTLSCSQTLNHNVMYWYQQKSSQAPKLLFHYYDKDFNNEADTPDNFQSRRPNTSFCFLDIRSPGLGDTAMYLCATSRGDRMNTEAFFGQGTRLTVV.